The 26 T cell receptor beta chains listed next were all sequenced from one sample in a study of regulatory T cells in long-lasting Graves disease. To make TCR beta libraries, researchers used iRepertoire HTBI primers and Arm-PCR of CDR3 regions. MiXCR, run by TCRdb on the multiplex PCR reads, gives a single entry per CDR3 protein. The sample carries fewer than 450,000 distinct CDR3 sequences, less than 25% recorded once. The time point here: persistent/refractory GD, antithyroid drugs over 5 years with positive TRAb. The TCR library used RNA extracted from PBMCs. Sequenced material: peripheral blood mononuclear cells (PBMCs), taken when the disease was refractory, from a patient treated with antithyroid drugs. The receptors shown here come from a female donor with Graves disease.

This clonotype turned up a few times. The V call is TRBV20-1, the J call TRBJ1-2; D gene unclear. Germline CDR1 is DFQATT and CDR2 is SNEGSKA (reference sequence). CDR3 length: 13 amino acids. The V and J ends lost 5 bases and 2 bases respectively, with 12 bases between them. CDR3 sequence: CSAVSGLNYGYTF. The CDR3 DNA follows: TGCAGTGCTGTAAGCGGCCTCAACTATGGCTACACCTTC.

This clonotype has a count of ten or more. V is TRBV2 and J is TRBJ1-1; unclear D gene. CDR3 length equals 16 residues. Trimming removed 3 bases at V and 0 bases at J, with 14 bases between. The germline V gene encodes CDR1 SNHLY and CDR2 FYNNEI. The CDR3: CASSDEMVSMNTEAFF. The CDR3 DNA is TGTGCCAGCAGTGATGAAATGGTCAGCATGAACACTGAAGCTTTCTTT.

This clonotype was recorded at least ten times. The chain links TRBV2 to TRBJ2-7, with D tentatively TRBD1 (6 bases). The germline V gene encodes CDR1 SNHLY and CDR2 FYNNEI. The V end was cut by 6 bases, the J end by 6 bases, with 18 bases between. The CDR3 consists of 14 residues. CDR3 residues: CASRTTGTPIEQYF. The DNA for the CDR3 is TGTGCCAGCAGGACGACCGGGACACCGATCGAGCAGTACTTC.

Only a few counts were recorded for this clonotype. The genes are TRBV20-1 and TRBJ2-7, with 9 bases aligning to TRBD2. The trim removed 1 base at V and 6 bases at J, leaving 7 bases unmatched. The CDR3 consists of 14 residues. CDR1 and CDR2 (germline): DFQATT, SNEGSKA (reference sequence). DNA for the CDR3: TGCAGTGCTAGAGGATTTCTAGCGGGATCCGAGCAGTACTTC. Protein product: CSARGFLAGSEQYF.

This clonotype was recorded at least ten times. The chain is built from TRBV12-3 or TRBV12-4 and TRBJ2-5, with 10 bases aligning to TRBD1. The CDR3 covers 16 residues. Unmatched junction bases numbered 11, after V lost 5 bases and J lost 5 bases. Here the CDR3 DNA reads TGTGCCAGCAGTCCCAGGGACAGGGGCAGTTGGGAGACCCAGTACTTC. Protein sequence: CASSPRDRGSWETQYF.

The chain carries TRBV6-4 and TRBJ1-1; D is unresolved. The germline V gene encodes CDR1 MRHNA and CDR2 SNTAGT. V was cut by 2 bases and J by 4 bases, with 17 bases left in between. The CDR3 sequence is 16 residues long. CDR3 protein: CASSDRGGQRATEAFF. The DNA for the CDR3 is TGTGCCAGCAGTGACAGAGGCGGGCAGAGGGCCACTGAAGCTTTCTTT.

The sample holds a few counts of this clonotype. The CDR3 sequence is CASNPGQGYGYTF. DNA of the CDR3: TGTGCCAGCAACCCGGGACAGGGCTATGGCTACACCTTC. This chain links TRBV6-1 with TRBJ1-2, with 9 bases that match TRBD1. CDR1 and CDR2 (germline): MNHNS, SASEGT. The CDR3 is 13 residues long. V was pared by 7 bases and J by 4 bases, with 4 bases of the junction left unmatched.

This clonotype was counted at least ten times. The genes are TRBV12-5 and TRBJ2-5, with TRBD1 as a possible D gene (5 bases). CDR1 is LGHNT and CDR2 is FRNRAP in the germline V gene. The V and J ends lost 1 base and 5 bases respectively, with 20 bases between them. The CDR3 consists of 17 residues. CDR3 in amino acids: CASGLASLGFGAETQYF. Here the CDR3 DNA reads TGTGCTAGTGGTTTGGCATCGTTGGGGTTTGGGGCTGAGACCCAGTACTTC.

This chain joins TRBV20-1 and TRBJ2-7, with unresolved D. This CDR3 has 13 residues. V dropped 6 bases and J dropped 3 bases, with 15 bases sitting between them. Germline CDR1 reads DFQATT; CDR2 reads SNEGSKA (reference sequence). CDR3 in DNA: TGCAGTGCCATCGGCCCAGAAAACTACGAGCAGTACTTC. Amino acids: CSAIGPENYEQYF.

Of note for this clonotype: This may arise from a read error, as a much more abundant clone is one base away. CDR3 bases: TGCAGTGCTGGACATCCCCCGGGGGACGAGCAGTACTTC. Translation gives CSAGHPPGDEQYF. The V and J genes are TRBV20-1 and TRBJ2-7, with a possible D match to TRBD2 (6 bases). The germline V and J ends were trimmed by 5 bases and 5 bases, with 16 bases remaining between them. Germline CDR1 DFQATT, CDR2 SNEGSKA (reference sequence). This CDR3 is built from 13 residues.

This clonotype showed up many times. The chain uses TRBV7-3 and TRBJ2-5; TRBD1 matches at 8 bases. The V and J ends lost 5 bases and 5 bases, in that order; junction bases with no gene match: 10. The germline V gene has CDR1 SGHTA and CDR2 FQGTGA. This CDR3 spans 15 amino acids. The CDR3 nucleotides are TGTGCCAGCAGCCTCTCACAGGGGGGACGGGAGACCCAGTACTTC. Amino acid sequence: CASSLSQGGRETQYF.

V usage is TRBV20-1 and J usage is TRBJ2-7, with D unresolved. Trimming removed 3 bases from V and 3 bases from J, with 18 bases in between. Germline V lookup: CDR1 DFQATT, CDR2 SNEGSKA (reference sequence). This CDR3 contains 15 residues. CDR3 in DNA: TGCAGTGCTAGTGGACCCACCGTCCCGGTCTACGAGCAGTACTTC. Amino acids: CSASGPTVPVYEQYF.

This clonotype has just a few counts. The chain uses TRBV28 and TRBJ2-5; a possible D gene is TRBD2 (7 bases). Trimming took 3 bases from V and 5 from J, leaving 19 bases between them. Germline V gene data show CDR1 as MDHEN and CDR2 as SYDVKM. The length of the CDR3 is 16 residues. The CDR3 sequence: CASSLAGAQGGETQYF. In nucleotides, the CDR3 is TGTGCCAGCAGTTTGGCGGGGGCGCAGGGCGGGGAGACCCAGTACTTC. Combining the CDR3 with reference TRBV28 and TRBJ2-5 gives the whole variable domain DVKVTQSSRYLVKRTGEKVFLECVQDMDHENMFWYRQDPGLGLRLIYFSYDVKMKEKGDIPEGYSVSREKKERFSLILESASTNQTSMYLCASSLAGAQGGETQYFGPGTRLLVL.

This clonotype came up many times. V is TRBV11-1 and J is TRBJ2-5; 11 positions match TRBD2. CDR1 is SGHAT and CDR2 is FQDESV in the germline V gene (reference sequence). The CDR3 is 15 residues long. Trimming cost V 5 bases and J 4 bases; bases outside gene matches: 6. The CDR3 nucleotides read TGTGCCAGCAGCCCTAGCGGGAGGAGTGGAGAGACCCAGTACTTC. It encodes CASSPSGRSGETQYF.

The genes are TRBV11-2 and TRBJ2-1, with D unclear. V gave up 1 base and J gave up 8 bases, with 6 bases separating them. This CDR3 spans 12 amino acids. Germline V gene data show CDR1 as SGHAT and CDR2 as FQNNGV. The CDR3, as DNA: TGTGCCAGCAGCTTAGGGGGTGATGAGCAGTTCTTC. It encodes CASSLGGDEQFF.

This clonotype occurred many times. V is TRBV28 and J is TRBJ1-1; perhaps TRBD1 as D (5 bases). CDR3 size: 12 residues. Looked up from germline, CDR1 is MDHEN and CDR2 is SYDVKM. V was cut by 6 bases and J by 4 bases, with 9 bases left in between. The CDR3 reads CASSRQLTEAFF. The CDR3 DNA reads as TGTGCCAGCAGCCGACAGCTCACTGAAGCTTTCTTT.

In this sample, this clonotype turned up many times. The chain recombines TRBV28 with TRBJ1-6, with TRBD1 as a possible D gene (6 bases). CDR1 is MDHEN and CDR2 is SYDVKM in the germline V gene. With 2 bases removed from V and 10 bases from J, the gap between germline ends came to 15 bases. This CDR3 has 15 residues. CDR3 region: CASSLEGRGISPLHF. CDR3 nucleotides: TGTGCCAGCAGTTTAGAGGGCAGGGGAATCTCACCCCTCCACTTT.

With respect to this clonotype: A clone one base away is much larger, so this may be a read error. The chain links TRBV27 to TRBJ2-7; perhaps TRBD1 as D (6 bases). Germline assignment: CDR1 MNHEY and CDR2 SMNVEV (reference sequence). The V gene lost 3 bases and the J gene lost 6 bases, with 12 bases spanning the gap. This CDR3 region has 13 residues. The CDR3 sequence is CASSFSRGSEQYF. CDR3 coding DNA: TGTGCCAGCAGTTTTAGCAGGGGAAGCGAGCAGTACTTC.

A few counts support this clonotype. The CDR3, as DNA: TGTGCCAGCAGTTCCCTGTCGGGACCAAAAGATAGGGGCTACACCTTC. It translates to CASSSLSGPKDRGYTF. The chain joins TRBV27 to TRBJ1-2; D might be TRBD1 (5 bases). Germline CDR1 reads MNHEY; CDR2 reads SMNVEV (reference sequence). The CDR3 loop spans 16 amino acids. V was cut by 4 bases and J by 8 bases, with 23 bases left in between.

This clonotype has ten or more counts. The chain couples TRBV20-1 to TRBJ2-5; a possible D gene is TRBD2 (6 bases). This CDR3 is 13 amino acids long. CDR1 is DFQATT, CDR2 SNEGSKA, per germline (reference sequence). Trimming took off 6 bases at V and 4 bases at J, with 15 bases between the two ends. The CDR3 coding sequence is TGCAGTGCCGCATCCGGGGGAGGAGAGACCCAGTACTTC. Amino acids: CSAASGGGETQYF.

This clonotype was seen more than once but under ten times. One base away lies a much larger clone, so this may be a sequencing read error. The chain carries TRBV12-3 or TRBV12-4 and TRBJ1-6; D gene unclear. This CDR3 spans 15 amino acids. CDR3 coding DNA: TGTGCCAGCAGTTTGGGTAGCTCCTATAATTCACCCCTCCGCTTT. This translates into CASSLGSSYNSPLRF.

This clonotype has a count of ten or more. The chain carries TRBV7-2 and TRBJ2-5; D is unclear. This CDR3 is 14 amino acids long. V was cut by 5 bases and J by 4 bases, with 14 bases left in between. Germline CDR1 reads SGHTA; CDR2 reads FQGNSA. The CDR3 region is CASSHTASGETQYF. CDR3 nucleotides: TGTGCCAGCAGCCATACAGCCTCCGGAGAGACCCAGTACTTC.

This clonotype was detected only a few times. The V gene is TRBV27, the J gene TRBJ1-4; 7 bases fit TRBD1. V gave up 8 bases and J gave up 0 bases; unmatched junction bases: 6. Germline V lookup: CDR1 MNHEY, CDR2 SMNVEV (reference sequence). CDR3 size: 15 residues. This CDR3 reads CASAPGTATNEKLFF. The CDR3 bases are TGTGCCAGCGCCCCCGGGACAGCAACTAATGAAAAACTGTTTTTT.

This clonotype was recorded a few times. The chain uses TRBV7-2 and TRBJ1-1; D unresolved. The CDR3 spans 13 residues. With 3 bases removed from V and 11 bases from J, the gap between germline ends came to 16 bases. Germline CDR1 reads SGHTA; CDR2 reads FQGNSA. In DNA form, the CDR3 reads TGTGCCAGCAGCTTTGGGGAACTGGCGGGGGCTTTCTTT. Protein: CASSFGELAGAFF.

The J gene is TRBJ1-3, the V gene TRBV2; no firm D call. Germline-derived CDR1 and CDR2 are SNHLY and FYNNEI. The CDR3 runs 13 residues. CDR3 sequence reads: CTTRANSGNTIYF. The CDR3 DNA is TGTACCACTCGGGCCAACTCTGGAAACACCATATATTTT.

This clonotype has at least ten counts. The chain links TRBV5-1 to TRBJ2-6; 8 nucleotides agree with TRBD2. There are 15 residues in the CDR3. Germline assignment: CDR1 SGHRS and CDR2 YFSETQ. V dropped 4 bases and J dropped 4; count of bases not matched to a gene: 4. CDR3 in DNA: TGCGCCAGCAGCCCGGGAGGGTTGGGGGCCAACGTCCTGACTTTC. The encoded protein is CASSPGGLGANVLTF.